This T cell receptor beta chain was captured by sequencing in a study of somatic mutations in cytotoxic T cells in rheumatoid arthritis listed by TCRdb under 2017. Describing the broader study: Right after diagnosis and prior to the start of any treatment, about 33 ml EDTA of peripheral blood was drawn from patients. Sorted V beta1+ cells also underwent TCRB sequencing, and some V beta antibody-stained T-cell populations were flow-sorted at nearly 100% purity on a FACSAria II or Sony SH800. The study asked whether expanded CD8+ T-cell clones in newly diagnosed, untreated rheumatoid arthritis carry somatic mutations, and used TCRB deep sequencing to characterize clonality. A total of 65 to 70 rheumatoid arthritis patients and some 18 healthy controls underwent TCRB deep sequencing. Median age was essentially the same in the patient group and the control group.

Notes on this clone: Which antigen it targets is not known. It has no much larger one-base neighbor in the sample; base qualities were not kept.

TCRB CDR3 sequencing used the immunoSEQ assay on genomic DNA. The authors processed their data as follows. Patient CD8+ clones larger than 1% were compared against published virus-specific TCRB sequences, and only a few matched. The analyses included only productive TCRB rearrangements. Clonality was expressed as a Shannon entropy-based productive clonality index, with each clone defined by a unique TCRB CDR3 sequence. Repertoire overlap between two samples was calculated from the template counts of each clone relative to total templates per sample. A correlation with a Spearman r of roughly 0.6 was found between V-gene usage by flow cytometry and V-gene usage by TCRB sequencing. TCRdb obtained this table from immuneACCESS and retained in-frame rearrangements with V and J assigned. These tables miss some clones; where compared with another copy, unresolved V genes account for less than half of the shortfall, and the remainder is unexplained. Clonal size and the V and J genes are those of that table, whereas D and trimming came from the DNA. For this sample the table gives approximately 18,000 clones, of which over 60% were detected only once. Approximately 4.6% of the sample is taken by the ten largest.

The germline V gene specifies MRHNA as CDR1 and SNTAGT as CDR2. Trimming at the junction amounts to 0 bases on V and 6 bases on J, and the germline ends lie 13 bases apart. The CDR3 sequence holds 15 residues, the cysteine and phenylalanine included. Only CDR3 DNA remains: 45 bases, in frame from the first base. Broad study findings and their caveats: The largest CD8+ clone made up more than 20% of CD8+ cells in about an eighth of the roughly 60 patients, and blood and synovial fluid shared several identical CD8+ TCRB sequences. The finding that TRBV07 was slightly underrepresented in patients was left unadjusted for multiple comparisons. The expanded CD8+ clones had unknown antigen targets, and not appearing in virus-specific databases did not rule out that they were virus-specific. In patients, CD8+ clonality rose with age (Spearman r of about 0.53), which was not the case in healthy controls. Rheumatoid arthritis patients and age-matched healthy controls did not significantly differ in CD8+ T-cell clonality.

CD4+ and CD8+ cells were isolated by positive magnetic bead selection on an AutoMACS, and purity was checked by flow cytometry. Initial screening for clonal expansions relied on flow cytometry with a TCR V beta antibody panel, after which sorted CD8+ fractions underwent TCRB deep sequencing for characterization. Peripheral blood mononuclear cells were isolated by Ficoll-Paque PLUS density gradient separation. DNA from CD4-enriched, CD8-enriched or PBMC samples was extracted using Nucleospin Tissue or Tissue XS kits and then quantified on a Qubit 2.0 fluorometer. The chain employs TRBV6-4 and TRBJ2-3, with TRBD1 as a weak D call on 5 bases. The source material was CD8+ T cells sorted from blood. The receptor was derived from an adult with rheumatoid arthritis. The nucleotide sequence reads TGTGCCAGCAGTGACTCGACCAGGGCCGGGGATACGCAGTATTTT. The resulting protein is CASSDSTRAGDTQYF.